Sequencing of this T cell receptor beta chain was carried out in a study of blood T cell repertoires in COVID-19. The wider study: The origin of the acute and convalescent COVID-19 samples was the United States, Italy and Spain. The analysed material was cDNA or gDNA that came from T cells, B-cell-depleted T cells, or PBMCs.

CDR3 length equals 12 residues. V dropped 7 bases and J dropped 5; count of bases not matched to a gene: 2. Germline-derived CDR1 and CDR2 are SQVTM and ANQGSEA. As processed by the authors: Reference gene primer amplification gave nucleated cell count estimates. The protocol was immunoSEQ multiplex PCR, while the TCRdb copy is restricted to in-frame clones and leaves out a portion. The V and J calls and clone size are taken from that table; D and trimming were inferred from the DNA. The data hold fewer than 60,000 clones, with about 85% observed a single time. The material sequenced was peripheral blood. The origin of this receptor is a woman older than 75 with acute or convalescent COVID-19. The chain links TRBV29-1 to TRBJ1-2, with TRBD1 matching 12 bases. CDR3: CSGGQGAYGYTF. The CDR3 DNA follows: TGCAGCGGGGGACAGGGGGCTTATGGCTACACCTTC. Full variable domain (missing parts from reference TRBV29-1 and TRBJ1-2): SAVISQKPSRDICQRGTSLTIQCQVDSQVTMMFWYRQQPGQSLTLIATANQGSEATYESGFVIDKFPISRPNLTFSTLTVSNMSPEDSSIYLCSGGQGAYGYTFGSGTRLTVV.